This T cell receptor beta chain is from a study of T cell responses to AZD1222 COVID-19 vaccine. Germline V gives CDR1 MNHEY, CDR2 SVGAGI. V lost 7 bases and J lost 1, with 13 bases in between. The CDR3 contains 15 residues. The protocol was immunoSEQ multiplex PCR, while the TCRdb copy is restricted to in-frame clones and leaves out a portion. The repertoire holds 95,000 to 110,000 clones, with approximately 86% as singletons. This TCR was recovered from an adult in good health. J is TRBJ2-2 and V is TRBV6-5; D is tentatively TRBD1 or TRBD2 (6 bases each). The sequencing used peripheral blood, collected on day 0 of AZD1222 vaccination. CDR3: CASMGRGQNTGELFF. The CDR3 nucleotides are TGTGCCAGCATGGGGCGGGGACAGAACACCGGGGAGCTGTTTTTT.